This T cell receptor (beta chain) derives from a study of Ad26.COV2.S vaccination and SARS-CoV-2 variants. Method: immunoSEQ multiplex PCR; TCRdb's copy keeps in-frame clones and lacks some. The data show about 140,000 clones, 70% to 90% seen once. With respect to this clone: The antigen remains undetermined.

Per germline, CDR1 WNHNN and CDR2 SYGVQD (reference sequence). V gave up 6 bases and J gave up 9 bases, with 9 bases separating them. The CDR3 loop spans 11 amino acids. Study-wide findings and caveats: Greater spike-specific TCR breadth was seen in vaccine recipients than in placebo recipients. From the TCR breadth and depth analyses, total T cell responses may have been underestimated.

This specimen was peripheral blood, taken after recovery from COVID-19. This TCR came from a human donor who had recovered from COVID-19. This sequence joins TRBV10-1 and TRBJ1-5; unclear D gene. The CDR3 coding sequence is TGCGCCAGCAGAAAAACTCCGCCCCAGCATTTT. Translation gives CASRKTPPQHF.